These 17 T cell receptor beta chains originate from one sample sequenced in a study of T cell changes during pregnancy in multiple sclerosis. Clones were read by immunoSEQ multiplex PCR, and TCRdb kept only the in-frame ones, dropping some. This table holds roughly 38,000 clones, about nine tenths found once. The specimen comprised CD8+ T cells from peripheral blood mononuclear cells, sampled in the first trimester of pregnancy. The receptors were sampled from a female donor with multiple sclerosis, enrolled in a pregnancy study.

The rearrangement joins TRBV5-1 to TRBJ1-1; no clear D. CDR1 and CDR2 from the germline V gene are SGHRS and YFSETQ. There are 11 residues in the CDR3. With 5 bases removed from V and 7 bases from J, the gap between germline ends came to 9 bases. CDR3 loop: CASSPNFEAFF. CDR3 in DNA: TGCGCCAGCAGTCCAAATTTTGAAGCTTTCTTT.

The chain has TRBV29-1 and TRBJ2-7; D is unresolved. V lost 3 bases and J lost 5, with 23 bases in between. CDR1 and CDR2 (germline): SQVTM, ANQGSEA. This CDR3 comprises 16 residues. The CDR3 DNA is TGCAGCGTTGATCTCTTTGGGCAGCAGGCTTTGGACGAGCAGTACTTC. This gives the protein CSVDLFGQQALDEQYF.

This clone occurred a few times. The V gene is TRBV4-1, the J gene TRBJ1-5, with D unclear. The length of the CDR3 is 17 residues. V lost 0 bases and J 2 bases, leaving 14 bases between the germline ends. The germline V gene has CDR1 MGHRA and CDR2 YSYEKL. The CDR3 loop reads CASSQDGGLIGNQPQHF. CDR3 sequence (DNA): TGCGCCAGCAGCCAAGACGGCGGACTTATAGGCAATCAGCCCCAGCATTTT.

A single count supports this clone. The V call is TRBV19, the J call TRBJ1-5; perhaps TRBD1 as D (6 bases). Trimming took 6 bases from V and 0 from J, leaving 12 bases between them. The germline V gene has CDR1 LNHDA and CDR2 SQIVND (reference sequence). There are 15 residues in the CDR3. This CDR3 reads CASSGTSYSNQPQHF. CDR3 coding DNA: TGTGCCAGTAGCGGGACATCTTATAGCAATCAGCCCCAGCATTTT. The full variable domain, with the rest looked up from reference TRBV19 and TRBJ1-5, is DGGITQSPKYLFRKEGQNVTLSCEQNLNHDAMYWYRQDPGQGLRLIYYSQIVNDFQKGDIAEGYSVSREKKESFPLTVTSAQKNPTAFYLCASSGTSYSNQPQHFGDGTRLSIL.

This rearrangement joins TRBV10-2 to TRBJ2-5; 7 nucleotides match TRBD2. The CDR3 runs 15 residues. Germline V lookup: CDR1 WSHSY, CDR2 SAAADI. Trimming took 4 bases from V and 5 from J; bases not matched to a gene: 10. This chain's CDR3 is CASSASGDGEETQYF. DNA for the CDR3: TGCGCCAGCAGTGCCAGCGGGGATGGGGAGGAGACCCAGTACTTC.

V usage is TRBV7-9 and J usage is TRBJ2-7; D remains unclear. Deletions cut 8 bases from V and 0 bases from J, with 14 bases between. Germline V gives CDR1 SEHNR, CDR2 FQNEAQ (reference sequence). This CDR3 comprises 14 residues. CDR3 residues: CASAETQPSYEQYF. The CDR3 nucleotides read TGTGCCAGCGCCGAAACACAGCCCTCCTACGAGCAGTACTTC.

The rearrangement links TRBV14 to TRBJ2-3; 14 bases line up with TRBD2. This CDR3 comprises 17 residues. The V gene's germline CDR1 is SGHDN and CDR2 FVKESK. Trimming at V came to 2 bases and at J to 9 bases, leaving 10 bases not matched to a gene. Written as DNA, the CDR3 is TGTGCCAGCAGCCAATATTTGAGGGGACTAGCGGGGGTAACGCAGTATTTT. It yields the protein CASSQYLRGLAGVTQYF.

This rearrangement joins TRBV2 to TRBJ2-5; 12 bases are a match to TRBD2. Germline assignment: CDR1 SNHLY and CDR2 FYNNEI. Trimming cost V 4 bases and J 2 bases; bases outside gene matches: 2. The CDR3 is 15 amino acids. CDR3 sequence: CASSGLAGAQETQYF. DNA for the CDR3: TGTGCCAGCAGTGGACTAGCGGGGGCACAAGAGACCCAGTACTTC. Full variable domain (outside the CDR3, taken from reference TRBV2 and TRBJ2-5): EPEVTQTPSHQVTQMGQEVILRCVPISNHLYFYWYRQILGQKVEFLVSFYNNEISEKSEIFDDQFSVERPDGSNFTLKIRSTKLEDSAMYFCASSGLAGAQETQYFGPGTRLLVL.

The V call is TRBV10-3, the J call TRBJ1-4, with 10 bases fitting TRBD1. The germline V gene encodes CDR1 ENHRY and CDR2 SYGVKD. Losses at the gene ends were 3 bases for V and 0 bases for J; bases not matched to a gene: 7. The CDR3 spans 18 residues. CDR3 amino acids: CAISDWDRGVATNEKLFF. In DNA form, the CDR3 reads TGTGCCATCAGTGATTGGGACAGGGGAGTTGCAACTAATGAAAAACTGTTTTTT.

The J gene is TRBJ2-3, the V gene TRBV19; TRBD2 matches at 16 bases. The CDR3 has 18 amino acids. J gave up 2 bases and V 5 bases, and 7 bases lay outside the gene matches. Germline CDR1 and CDR2: LNHDA and SQIVND (reference sequence). The CDR3: CASSAGTSGGEITDTQYF. The CDR3 DNA is TGTGCCAGTAGTGCCGGGACTAGCGGGGGGGAGATCACAGATACGCAGTATTTT.

The chain is built from TRBV9 and TRBJ2-2; D is perhaps TRBD2 (6 bases). Germline CDR1 reads SGDLS; CDR2 reads YYNGEE. This CDR3 spans 13 amino acids. V was trimmed by 5 bases and J by 6 bases, leaving 11 bases between them. The CDR3 loop reads CASRSEGSGELFF. In DNA form, the CDR3 reads TGTGCCAGCAGGTCGGAGGGGTCCGGGGAGCTGTTTTTT.

This sequence joins TRBV5-6 and TRBJ2-5, with 8 nucleotides matching TRBD1. The DNA end favors TRBJ2-7, so the J call may be wrong. This CDR3 spans 15 amino acids. CDR1 and CDR2 from the germline V gene are SGHDT and YYEEEE. The CDR3 DNA reads as TGTGCCAGCAGCCCCTTAACAGGGGGTGGAGACGAGCAGTACTTC. Amino acids: CASSPLTGGGDEQYF.

The J gene is TRBJ2-7, the V gene TRBV4-1, with D possibly matching TRBD1 (5 bases). Per the germline V gene, CDR1 is MGHRA and CDR2 is YSYEKL. V was clipped by 0 bases and J by 2 bases, with 17 bases between them. The length of the CDR3 is 17 residues. The CDR3 coding sequence is TGCGCCAGCAGCCAAGAAGGGGTGTACTCGGTCGCCTACGAGCAGTACTTC. Translated: CASSQEGVYSVAYEQYF.

This clone appeared many times. This chain's CDR3 is CASNRGGSYEQYF. The CDR3 nucleotides are TGTGCCAGCAACCGGGGCGGGAGCTACGAGCAGTACTTC. The chain couples TRBV6-1 to TRBJ2-7; TRBD2 agrees at 7 bases. Germline V gives CDR1 MNHNS, CDR2 SASEGT. Trimming at V came to 7 bases and at J to 3 bases, leaving 6 bases not matched to a gene. This CDR3 comprises 13 residues.

The V call is TRBV6-5, the J call TRBJ2-7; TRBD1 aligns across 8 bases. J lost 3 bases, V lost 0 bases, and 4 bases had no gene match. This CDR3 comprises 15 residues. Per the germline V gene, CDR1 is MNHEY and CDR2 is SVGAGI. The CDR3 sequence is CASSYSGQGHYEQYF. The CDR3 DNA follows: TGTGCCAGCAGTTACTCCGGACAGGGCCACTACGAGCAGTACTTC.

The chain recombines TRBV4-1 with TRBJ2-1; 8 bases match TRBD2. Germline loops: CDR1 MGHRA, CDR2 YSYEKL. V lost 4 bases to trimming and J lost 0 bases; unmatched junction nucleotides: 2. This CDR3 contains 15 residues. The CDR3 nucleotides are TGCGCCAGCAGCCTAGCGGGAAGCTCCTACAATGAGCAGTTCTTC. It is translated as CASSLAGSSYNEQFF.

V usage is TRBV5-4 and J usage is TRBJ2-7, with 11 bases aligning to TRBD1. The CDR3 length is 14 residues. Germline V gene sequence: CDR1 SGHNT, CDR2 YYREEE (reference sequence). Unmatched junction bases numbered 7, after V lost 4 bases and J lost 7 bases. CDR3 sequence: CASSPGQGAWEQYF. As DNA, the CDR3 is TGTGCCAGCAGCCCCGGACAGGGGGCGTGGGAGCAGTACTTC.